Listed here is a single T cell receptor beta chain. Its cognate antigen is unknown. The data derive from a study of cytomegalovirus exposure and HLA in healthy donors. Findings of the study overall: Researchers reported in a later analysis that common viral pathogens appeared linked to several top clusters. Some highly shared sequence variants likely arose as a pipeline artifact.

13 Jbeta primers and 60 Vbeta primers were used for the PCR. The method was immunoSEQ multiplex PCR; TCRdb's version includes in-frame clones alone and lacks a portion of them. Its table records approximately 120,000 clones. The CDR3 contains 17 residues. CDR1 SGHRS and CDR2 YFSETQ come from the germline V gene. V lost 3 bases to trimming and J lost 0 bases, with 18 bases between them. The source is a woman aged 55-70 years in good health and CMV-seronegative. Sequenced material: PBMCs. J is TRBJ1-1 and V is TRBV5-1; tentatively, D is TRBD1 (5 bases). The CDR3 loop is CASSSSTGSTMNTEAFF. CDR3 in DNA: TGCGCCAGCAGCTCCTCAACAGGCTCCACAATGAACACTGAAGCTTTCTTT. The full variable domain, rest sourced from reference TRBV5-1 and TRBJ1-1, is KAGVTQTPRYLIKTRGQQVTLSCSPISGHRSVSWYQQTPGQGLQFLFEYFSETQRNKGNFPGRFSGRQFSNSRSEMNVSTLELGDSALYLCASSSSTGSTMNTEAFFGQGTRLTVV.